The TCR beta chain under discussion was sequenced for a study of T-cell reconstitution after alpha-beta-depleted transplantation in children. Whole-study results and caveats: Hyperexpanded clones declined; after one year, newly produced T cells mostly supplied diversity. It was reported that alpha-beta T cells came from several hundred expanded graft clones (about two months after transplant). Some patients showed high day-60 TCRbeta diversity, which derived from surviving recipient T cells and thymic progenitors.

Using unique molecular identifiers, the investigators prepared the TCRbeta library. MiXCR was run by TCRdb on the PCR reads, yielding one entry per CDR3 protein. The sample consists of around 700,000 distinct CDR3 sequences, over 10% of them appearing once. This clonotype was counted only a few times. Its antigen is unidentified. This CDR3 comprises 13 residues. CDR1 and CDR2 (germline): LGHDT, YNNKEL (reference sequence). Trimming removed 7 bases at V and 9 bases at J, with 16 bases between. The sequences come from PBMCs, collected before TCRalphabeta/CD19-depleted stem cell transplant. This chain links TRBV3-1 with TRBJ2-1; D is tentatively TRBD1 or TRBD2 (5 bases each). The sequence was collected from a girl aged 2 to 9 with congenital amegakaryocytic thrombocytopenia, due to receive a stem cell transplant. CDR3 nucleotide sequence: TGTGCCAGCAATGACAGAGGGGTTCTTGAGCAGTTCTTC. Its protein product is CASNDRGVLEQFF.